A single sample is the source of the 27 T cell receptor beta chains below, sequenced in a study of brain metastases from non-small cell lung cancer. The protocol was immunoSEQ multiplex PCR, while the TCRdb copy is restricted to in-frame clones and leaves out a portion. The sample has a few thousand clones, about 74% seen once. Sequencing used primary lung tumor tissue. All receptors come from a donor older than 35 with non-small cell lung cancer.

The genes are TRBV4-3 and TRBJ1-1; D is uncertain. Per germline, CDR1 LGHNA and CDR2 YSLEER. The CDR3 has 14 residues. The V gene lost 4 bases and the J gene lost 7 bases, with 16 bases spanning the gap. This chain's CDR3 is CASSREDGYIEAFF. In DNA, the CDR3 is TGCGCCAGCAGCCGAGAAGACGGTTACATTGAAGCTTTCTTT.

V usage is TRBV6-1 and J usage is TRBJ1-1; D gene unclear. Germline V gives CDR1 MNHNS, CDR2 SASEGT. Trimming left V 7 bases short and J 0 bases short, with 9 bases between. The CDR3 is made up of 13 amino acids. Here the CDR3 reads CASNGALNTEAFF. CDR3 nucleotides: TGTGCCAGCAATGGTGCCCTGAACACTGAAGCTTTCTTT.

The CDR3 is CASSPRGGPNTGELFF. The CDR3 DNA reads as TGTGCCAGCAGCCCGCGCGGGGGCCCGAACACCGGGGAGCTGTTTTTT. The chain is built from TRBV7-9 and TRBJ2-2; possibly TRBD2 for D (7 bases). V shed 5 bases and J shed 0 bases, with 13 bases lying between them. There are 16 residues in the CDR3. Per germline, CDR1 SEHNR and CDR2 FQNEAQ (reference sequence).

In nucleotides, the CDR3 is TGTGCCTGGAGAGAATCGGAGGGAAGGTGGGGAACTGAAGCTTTCTTT. Its protein product is CAWRESEGRWGTEAFF. V gene TRBV30 combines with J gene TRBJ1-1, with no clear D. Trimming cost V 3 bases and J 5 bases, with 22 bases left between them. Germline V gives CDR1 GTSNPN, CDR2 SVGIG (reference sequence). The CDR3 spans 16 residues.

The V call is TRBV18, the J call TRBJ2-5, with 7 bases fitting TRBD1. Trimming at V came to 6 bases and at J to 5 bases, leaving 6 bases not matched to a gene. In germline, CDR1 is KGHSH, CDR2 LQKENI. The length of the CDR3 is 13 residues. In nucleotides, the CDR3 is TGTGCCAGCTCTAGACAGGGAGAGGAGACCCAGTACTTC. Protein product: CASSRQGEETQYF.

The V call is TRBV2, the J call TRBJ1-2, with 8 bases lining up with TRBD1. Germline V gene sequence: CDR1 SNHLY, CDR2 FYNNEI. The CDR3 is made up of 14 amino acids. V shed 8 bases and J 5 bases; nucleotides not matched to a gene: 10. CDR3 in amino acids: CASRNQGANYGYTF. DNA of the CDR3: TGTGCCAGCCGCAACCAGGGGGCGAATTATGGCTACACCTTC. Drawing the rest from reference TRBV2 and TRBJ1-2, the complete variable domain is EPEVTQTPSHQVTQMGQEVILRCVPISNHLYFYWYRQILGQKVEFLVSFYNNEISEKSEIFDDQFSVERPDGSNFTLKIRSTKLEDSAMYFCASRNQGANYGYTFGSGTRLTVV.

V is TRBV6-4 and J is TRBJ2-5, with D possibly TRBD2 on 6 matching bases. The V end lost 6 bases, the J end lost 4 bases, and 18 bases lay between the germline ends. The CDR3 length is 15 residues. Per germline, CDR1 MRHNA and CDR2 SNTAGT. The CDR3 region has the DNA TGTGCCAGCAGCTTCAACTTCGGAGGGTTAGAGACCCAGTACTTC. This translates into CASSFNFGGLETQYF.

The chain joins TRBV2 to TRBJ1-2; no reliable D call. CDR3 length equals 10 residues. Germline CDR1 and CDR2: SNHLY and FYNNEI. Trimming stripped 8 bases from V and 4 bases from J, with 5 bases between. The CDR3 sequence is CASYGYGYTF. Here the CDR3 DNA reads TGTGCCAGCTACGGCTATGGCTACACCTTC.

Details on this clone: Relative to the germline gene, one junction end is altered; a read error may explain this. Other DNA sequences within the sample encode an identical CDR3. The chain recombines TRBV18 with TRBJ2-4, with D unresolved. Germline lookup yields CDR1 KGHSH and CDR2 LQKENI. The CDR3 consists of 14 residues. This CDR3 is CASSPPSTKNIQYF. The DNA for the CDR3 is TGTGCCAGCTCACCACCCAGTACAAAAAATATTCAGTACTTC.

The chain combines TRBV5-1 with TRBJ1-6; maybe TRBD1 (5 bases). The length of the CDR3 is 14 residues. The ends were cut back, 4 bases at V and 7 bases at J, with 12 bases in the middle. From germline, CDR1 is SGHRS and CDR2 YFSETQ. The CDR3 region is CASSPGRGNSPLHF. In DNA form, the CDR3 reads TGCGCCAGCAGCCCCGGAAGGGGAAATTCACCCCTCCACTTT.

The chain couples TRBV30 to TRBJ1-4; a possible D gene is TRBD1 (5 bases). The CDR3 is 14 amino acids. Trimming shortened V by 1 base and J by 3 bases, and 9 bases separated the two germline ends. The V gene's germline CDR1 is GTSNPN and CDR2 SVGIG (reference sequence). The CDR3 coding sequence is TGTGCCTGGAGTGGGGGGTGGGCTAATGAAAAACTGTTTTTT. Protein: CAWSGGWANEKLFF.

CDR3 region: CASSPLREDTQYF. The CDR3 DNA sequence: TGTGCCAGCTCACCACTGCGAGAGGATACGCAGTATTTT. The J gene is TRBJ2-3, the V gene TRBV18; D gene unclear. This CDR3 region has 13 residues. The germline V and J ends were trimmed by 1 base and 6 bases, with 8 bases remaining between them. CDR1 KGHSH and CDR2 LQKENI come from the germline V gene.

This clone was observed a few times. This chain links TRBV12-5 with TRBJ2-2; D gene uncertain. CDR3 length: 12 amino acids. In germline, CDR1 is LGHNT, CDR2 FRNRAP. Trimming cost V 7 bases and J 2 bases, with 5 bases left between them. In DNA, the CDR3 is TGTGCTAGTGACCTAAACACCGGGGAGCTGTTTTTT. This gives the protein CASDLNTGELFF.

By its share, this clone is large. Other DNA sequences within the sample encode an identical CDR3. The chain links TRBV5-6 to TRBJ1-2, with D maybe TRBD1 (5 bases). V was cut by 4 bases and J by 0 bases, with 16 bases left in between. This CDR3 has 16 residues. Germline CDR1 and CDR2: SGHDT and YYEEEE. The CDR3 loop is CASSLRDLGSNYGYTF. The CDR3 DNA reads as TGTGCCAGCAGCCTAAGGGACCTAGGATCTAACTATGGCTACACCTTC.

The rearrangement joins TRBV7-7 to TRBJ2-5; D gene unclear. V lost 1 base to trimming and J lost 2 bases, with 14 bases between them. The CDR3 runs 16 residues. Per the germline V gene, CDR1 is SSHAT and CDR2 is FNYEAQ (reference sequence). CDR3 region: CASSLEVVSGQETQYF. DNA of the CDR3: TGTGCCAGCAGCTTAGAGGTTGTGTCGGGTCAAGAGACCCAGTACTTC.

This chain connects TRBV4-1 to TRBJ1-2, with 8 positions matching TRBD1. J was trimmed by 5 bases and V by 3 bases; bases with no gene match: 14. The germline gives CDR1 MGHRA, CDR2 YSYEKL. The length of the CDR3 is 17 residues. CDR3 amino acids: CASSQDPDRAGFYGYTF. The CDR3 nucleotides are TGCGCCAGCAGCCAGGACCCGGACAGGGCGGGTTTTTATGGCTACACCTTC.

This clone is a singleton in its sample. This chain uses TRBV12-3 or TRBV12-4 with TRBJ1-2; D is unresolved. V shed 1 base and J shed 7 bases, with 7 bases lying between them. This CDR3 comprises 12 residues. The CDR3: CASSLVGLGYTF. The CDR3 DNA reads TGTGCCAGCAGTTTAGTAGGGCTTGGCTACACCTTC.

The chain is built from TRBV7-9 and TRBJ2-7, with 8 nucleotides matching TRBD1. After removal of 5 bases from V and 4 bases from J, the junction contained 10 bases not matched to a gene. Looked up from germline, CDR1 is SEHNR and CDR2 is FQNEAQ (reference sequence). This CDR3 has 15 residues. The CDR3 protein is CASSPPGGLTYEQYF. Here the CDR3 DNA reads TGTGCCAGCAGCCCGCCAGGGGGCTTAACATACGAGCAGTACTTC.

This chain uses TRBV2 with TRBJ2-7; tentatively, D is TRBD1 (6 bases). CDR1 is SNHLY and CDR2 is FYNNEI in the germline V gene. Trimming took 3 bases from V and 2 from J, leaving 11 bases between them. The CDR3 has 14 amino acids. The CDR3 bases are TGTGCCAGCAGTGAGCATCAGGGGCCCTACGAGCAGTACGTC. Protein: CASSEHQGPYEQYV.

V gene TRBV18 combines with J gene TRBJ2-3, with D perhaps matching TRBD1 (5 bases). Germline CDR1 is KGHSH and CDR2 is LQKENI. V dropped 3 bases and J dropped 2 bases, with 12 bases sitting between them. This CDR3 comprises 15 residues. The chain's CDR3 is CASSPWQGSTDTQYF. The CDR3 nucleotides read TGTGCCAGCTCACCCTGGCAGGGTTCCACAGATACGCAGTATTTT.

In nucleotides, the CDR3 is TGTGCCAGCAGTCCCTTAGGGACAGGGGGCTCCGGCGAGCAGTACGTC. Amino acid sequence: CASSPLGTGGSGEQYV. The chain links TRBV27 to TRBJ2-7; the match to TRBD1 covers 12 bases. After removal of 5 bases from V and 6 bases from J, the junction contained 11 bases not matched to a gene. This CDR3 is built from 16 residues. Looked up from germline, CDR1 is MNHEY and CDR2 is SMNVEV (reference sequence).

This clone showed up just once. The CDR3 region has the DNA TGTGCCAGTAGTATCTTCGGGACAGGTCCTCCAGATACGCAGTATTTT. Translating it yields CASSIFGTGPPDTQYF. This chain connects TRBV19 to TRBJ2-3, with 8 bases aligning to TRBD1. This CDR3 has 16 residues. V dropped 3 bases and J dropped 4; count of bases not matched to a gene: 9. CDR1 is LNHDA, CDR2 SQIVND, per germline (reference sequence).

This sequence joins TRBV18 and TRBJ1-3; D is possibly TRBD1 (5 bases). The germline gives CDR1 KGHSH, CDR2 LQKENI. V lost 2 bases, J lost 0 bases, and 11 bases lay in between. This CDR3 has 16 residues. The CDR3 region has the DNA TGTGCCAGCTCACCAAATGAGGGGAGCTCTGGAAACACCATATATTTT. Translation: CASSPNEGSSGNTIYF. The whole variable domain, remainder taken from reference TRBV18 and TRBJ1-3, is NAGVMQNPRHLVRRRGQEARLRCSPMKGHSHVYWYRQLPEEGLKFMVYLQKENIIDESGMPKERFSAEFPKEGPSILRIQQVVRGDSAAYFCASSPNEGSSGNTIYFGEGSWLTVV.

This clone has a single count. The V gene is TRBV15, the J gene TRBJ2-3; 10 nucleotides line up with TRBD2. The CDR3 runs 15 residues. Losses at the gene ends were 10 bases for V and 0 bases for J; bases not matched to a gene: 7. Per the germline V gene, CDR1 is LNHNV and CDR2 is YYDKDF (reference sequence). The CDR3 loop is CASKRGGSSTDTQYF. The CDR3 bases are TGTGCCAGTAAGCGGGGGGGATCGAGCACAGATACGCAGTATTTT.

J is TRBJ2-7 and V is TRBV6-1; a weak D match, TRBD1 (5 bases). V was trimmed by 2 bases and J by 2 bases, leaving 10 bases between them. The CDR3 length is 14 residues. Germline values: CDR1 MNHNS, CDR2 SASEGT. In nucleotides, the CDR3 is TGTGCCAGCAGTGAATACCTGACAGCCTACGAGCAGTACGTC. It specifies CASSEYLTAYEQYV.

This clone was seen a handful of times. The chain uses TRBV5-6 and TRBJ1-1, with 8 bases aligning to TRBD1. J was trimmed by 5 bases and V by 5 bases; bases with no gene match: 8. Germline CDR1 is SGHDT and CDR2 is YYEEEE. This CDR3 contains 14 residues. CDR3 sequence (DNA): TGTGCCAGCAGATGGCAGGGGGCGCGGACTGAAGCTTTCTTT. Protein sequence: CASRWQGARTEAFF.

This chain uses TRBV5-4 with TRBJ1-2; no reliable D call. CDR1 SGHNT and CDR2 YYREEE come from the germline V gene (reference sequence). The CDR3 loop spans 15 amino acids. V shed 4 bases and J shed 8 bases, with 21 bases lying between them. The CDR3 DNA sequence: TGTGCCAGCAGCCCTAGCATGGCAATAGAAAGGGGCTACACCTTC. This encodes CASSPSMAIERGYTF.